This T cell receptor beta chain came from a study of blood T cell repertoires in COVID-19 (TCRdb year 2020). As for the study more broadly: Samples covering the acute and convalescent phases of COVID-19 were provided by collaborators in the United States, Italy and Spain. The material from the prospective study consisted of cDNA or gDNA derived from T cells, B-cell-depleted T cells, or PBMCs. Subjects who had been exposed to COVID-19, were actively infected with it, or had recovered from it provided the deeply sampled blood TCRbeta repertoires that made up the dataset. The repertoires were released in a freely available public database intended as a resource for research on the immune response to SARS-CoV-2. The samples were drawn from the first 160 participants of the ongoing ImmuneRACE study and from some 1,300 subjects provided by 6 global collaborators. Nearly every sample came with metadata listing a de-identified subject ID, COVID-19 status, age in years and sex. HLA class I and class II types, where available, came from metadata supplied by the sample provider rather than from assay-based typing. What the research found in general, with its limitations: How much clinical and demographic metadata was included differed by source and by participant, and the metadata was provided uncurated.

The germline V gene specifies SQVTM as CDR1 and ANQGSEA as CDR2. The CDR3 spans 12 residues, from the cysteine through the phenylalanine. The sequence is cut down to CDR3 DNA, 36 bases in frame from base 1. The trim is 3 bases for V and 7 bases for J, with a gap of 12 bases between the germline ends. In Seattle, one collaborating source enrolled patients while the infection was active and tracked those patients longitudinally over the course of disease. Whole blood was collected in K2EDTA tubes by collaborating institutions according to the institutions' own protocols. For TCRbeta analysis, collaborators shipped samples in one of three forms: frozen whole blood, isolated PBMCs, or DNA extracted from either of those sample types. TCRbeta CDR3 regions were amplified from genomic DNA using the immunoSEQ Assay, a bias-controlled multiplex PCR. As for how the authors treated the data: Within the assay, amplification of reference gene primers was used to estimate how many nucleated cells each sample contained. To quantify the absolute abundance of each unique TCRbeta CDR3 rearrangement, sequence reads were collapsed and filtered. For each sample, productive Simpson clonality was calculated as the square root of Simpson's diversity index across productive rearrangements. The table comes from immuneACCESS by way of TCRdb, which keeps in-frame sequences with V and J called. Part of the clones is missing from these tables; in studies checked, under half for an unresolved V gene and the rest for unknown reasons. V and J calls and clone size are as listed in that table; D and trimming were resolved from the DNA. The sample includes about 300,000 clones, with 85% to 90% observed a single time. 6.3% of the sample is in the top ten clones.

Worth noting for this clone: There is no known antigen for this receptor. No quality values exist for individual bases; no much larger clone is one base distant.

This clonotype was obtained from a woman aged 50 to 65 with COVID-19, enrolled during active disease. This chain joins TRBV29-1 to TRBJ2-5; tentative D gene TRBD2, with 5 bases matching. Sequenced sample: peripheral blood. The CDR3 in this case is CSVERGPGTQYF. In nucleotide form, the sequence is TGCAGCGTTGAGAGAGGGCCGGGGACCCAGTACTTC.